This T cell receptor beta chain was captured in a study of blood T cell repertoires in COVID-19. Study as a whole: Samples taken during acute and convalescent COVID-19 were collected in the United States, Italy and Spain. T cells, B-cell-depleted T cells, or PBMCs provided the cDNA or gDNA that served as material.

In the study's own analysis: Amplified reference gene primers provided the basis for estimating nucleated cell counts. TCRdb keeps only in-frame clones here, not all; method: immunoSEQ multiplex PCR. V and J calls and clone size are given by that table; D and trimming were obtained from the DNA. The repertoire consists of 25,000 to 35,000 clones, with 75% to 90% occurring once and the leading ten covering about 7%. The V gene lost 8 bases and the J gene lost 3 bases, with 16 bases spanning the gap. The CDR3 sequence is 14 residues long. Germline CDR1 is MDHEN and CDR2 is SYDVKM. The chain carries TRBV28 and TRBJ1-1; D unresolved. The sequence came from a human donor in a cohort sampled during active COVID-19. Sequencing used peripheral blood. For the CDR3, the DNA is TGTGCCAGCGTGGAGGCGACCGGGTACACTGAAGCTTTCTTT. It yields the protein CASVEATGYTEAFF.